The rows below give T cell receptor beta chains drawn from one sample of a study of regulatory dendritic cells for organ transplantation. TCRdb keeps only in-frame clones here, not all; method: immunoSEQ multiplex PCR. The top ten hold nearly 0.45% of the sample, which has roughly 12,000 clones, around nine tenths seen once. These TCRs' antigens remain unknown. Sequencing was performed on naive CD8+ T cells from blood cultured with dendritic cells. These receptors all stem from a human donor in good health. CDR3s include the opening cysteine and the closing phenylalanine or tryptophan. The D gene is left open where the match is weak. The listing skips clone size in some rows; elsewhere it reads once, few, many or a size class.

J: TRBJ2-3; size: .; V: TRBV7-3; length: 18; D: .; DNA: TGTGCCAGCAGCTTAGGGGGCATGGAGTGGCCGTACACAGATACGCAGTATTTT; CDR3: CASSLGGMEWPYTDTQYF
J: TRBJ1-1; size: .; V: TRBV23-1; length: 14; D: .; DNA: TGCGCCAGCAGTCAATTAGACCGAAACACTGAAGCTTTCTTT; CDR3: CASSQLDRNTEAFF
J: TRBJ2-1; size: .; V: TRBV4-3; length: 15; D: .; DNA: TGCGCCAGCAGCCAAGGGATGAGCTCCTACAATGAGCAGTTCTTC; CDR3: CASSQGMSSYNEQFF
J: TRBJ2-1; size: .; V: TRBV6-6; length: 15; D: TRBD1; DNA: TGTGCCAGCAGTTACCGGGCAGGGGGATACAATGAGCAGTTCTTC; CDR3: CASSYRAGGYNEQFF
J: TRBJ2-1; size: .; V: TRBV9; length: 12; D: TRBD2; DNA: TGTGCCAGCAGCGGACTAGCGAATGAGCAGTTCTTC; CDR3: CASSGLANEQFF
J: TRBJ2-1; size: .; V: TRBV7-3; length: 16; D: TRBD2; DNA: TGTGCCAGCAGCTTAGGTAGCGGGGATGCCTACAATGAGCAGTTCTTC; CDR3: CASSLGSGDAYNEQFF
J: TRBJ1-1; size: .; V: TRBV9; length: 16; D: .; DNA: TGTGCCAGCAGCGTAGAGGATCTGGGGTTAAACACTGAAGCTTTCTTT; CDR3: CASSVEDLGLNTEAFF
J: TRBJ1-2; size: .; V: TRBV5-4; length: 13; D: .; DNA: TGTGCCAGTACTATGTGGGGTTTGGGGGGCTACACCTTC; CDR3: CASTMWGLGGYTF
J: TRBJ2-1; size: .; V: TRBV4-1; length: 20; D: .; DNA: TGCGCCAGCAGCCACGCCCTGACAGGAATTAGGAGGGAGTCCTACAATGAGCAGTTCTTC; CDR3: CASSHALTGIRRESYNEQFF
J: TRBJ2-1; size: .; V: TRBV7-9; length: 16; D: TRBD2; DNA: TGTGCCAGCAGCTCACCCGCGCGGGGGGGAAGGAATGAGCAGTTCTTC; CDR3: CASSSPARGGRNEQFF
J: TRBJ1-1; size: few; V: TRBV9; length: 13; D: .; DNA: TGTGCCAGCAGCGGTACAGAGAACACTGAAGCTTTCTTT; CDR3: CASSGTENTEAFF
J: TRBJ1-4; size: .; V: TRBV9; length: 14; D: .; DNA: TGTGCCAGCAGCGAGGGGGGCACCCCTGAGGAACTGTTTTTT; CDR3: CASSEGGTPEELFF
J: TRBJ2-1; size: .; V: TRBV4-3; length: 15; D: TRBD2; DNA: TGCGCCAGCAGCGAGGGACTAGGCCCCCCTCATGAGCAGTTCTTC; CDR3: CASSEGLGPPHEQFF
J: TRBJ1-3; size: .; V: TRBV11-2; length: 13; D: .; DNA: TGTGCCAGCAGCTCGGGACGTCGGGACACCATATATTTT; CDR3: CASSSGRRDTIYF
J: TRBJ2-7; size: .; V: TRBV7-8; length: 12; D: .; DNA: TGTGCCAGCAGCTCTATCCTCTACGAGCAGTACTTC; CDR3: CASSSILYEQYF
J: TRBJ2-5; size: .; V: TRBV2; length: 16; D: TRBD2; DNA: TGTGCCAGCAGTGAAGGGGGCGGGGGGGCCCAAGAGACCCAGTACTTC; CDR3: CASSEGGGGAQETQYF
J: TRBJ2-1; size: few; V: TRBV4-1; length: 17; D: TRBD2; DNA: TGCGCCAGCAGCCAAGATAATAGCGGGTCGTCCTACAATGAGCAGTTCTTC; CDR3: CASSQDNSGSSYNEQFF
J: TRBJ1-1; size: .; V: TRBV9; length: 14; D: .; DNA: TGTGCCAGCAGCGTCTTAACAGGGAGCGCTGAAGCTTTCTTT; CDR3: CASSVLTGSAEAFF
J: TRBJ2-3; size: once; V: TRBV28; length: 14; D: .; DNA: TGTGCCAGCAGTTTGACAGGCCTCACAGATACGCAGTATTTT; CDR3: CASSLTGLTDTQYF
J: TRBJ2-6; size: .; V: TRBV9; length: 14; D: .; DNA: TGTGCCAGCGGCGGAGGGTCTGGGGCCAACGTCCTGACTTTC; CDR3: CASGGGSGANVLTF
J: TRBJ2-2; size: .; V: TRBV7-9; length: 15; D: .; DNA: TGTGCCAGCAGCTTAGCCTATACTAACACCGGGGAGCTGTTTTTT; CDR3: CASSLAYTNTGELFF
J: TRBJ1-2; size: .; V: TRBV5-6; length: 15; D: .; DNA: TGTGCCAGCAGCTTGGGCGCCCTCGATTACTATGGCTACACCTTC; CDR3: CASSLGALDYYGYTF
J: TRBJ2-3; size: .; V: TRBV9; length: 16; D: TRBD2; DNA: TGTGCCAGCAGCGCAGGACTAGCGGGGGGGGCAGATACGCAGTATTTT; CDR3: CASSAGLAGGADTQYF
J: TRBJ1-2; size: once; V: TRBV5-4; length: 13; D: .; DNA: TGTGCCAGCAGCTTGGCTTCGGAGGATGGCTACACCTTC; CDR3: CASSLASEDGYTF
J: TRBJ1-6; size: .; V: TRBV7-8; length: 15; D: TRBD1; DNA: TGTGCCAGCAGCGCGCTACAGGGGACGACTTCACCCCTCCACTTT; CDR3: CASSALQGTTSPLHF
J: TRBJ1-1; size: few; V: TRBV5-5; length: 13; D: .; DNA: TGTGCCAGCAGCTTGGCAGGACAGCTTGAAGCTTTCTTT; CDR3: CASSLAGQLEAFF
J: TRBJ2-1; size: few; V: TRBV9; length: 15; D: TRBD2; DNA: TGTGCCAGCAGCCTATGGACTAGCGGAGACAATGAGCAGTTCTTC; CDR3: CASSLWTSGDNEQFF
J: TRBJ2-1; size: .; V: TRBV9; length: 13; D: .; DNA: TGTGCCAGCAGCGTAGGATTTCTGAATGAGCAGTTCTTC; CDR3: CASSVGFLNEQFF
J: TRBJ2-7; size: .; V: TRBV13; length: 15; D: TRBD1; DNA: TGTGCCAGCAGCTTAGGGGGACAGGGGTATTACGAGCAGTACTTC; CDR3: CASSLGGQGYYEQYF
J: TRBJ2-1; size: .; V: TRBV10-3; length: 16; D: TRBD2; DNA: TGTGCCATCAGTGAGTCGGCGGCTAGCGGGCGGGATGAGCAGTTCTTC; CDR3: CAISESAASGRDEQFF
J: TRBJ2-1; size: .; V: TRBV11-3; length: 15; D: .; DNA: TGTGCCAGCAGCCCCTACAAGAGCTCCTACAATGAGCAGTTCTTC; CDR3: CASSPYKSSYNEQFF
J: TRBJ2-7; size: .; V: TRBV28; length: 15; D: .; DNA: TGTGCCAGCAGTCCTCAGCGACTCGAAAGGACCGAGCAGTACTTC; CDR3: CASSPQRLERTEQYF
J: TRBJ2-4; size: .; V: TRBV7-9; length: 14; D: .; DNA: TGTGCCAGCAGCTTGAATGGAGGGAAAAACATTCAGTACTTC; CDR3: CASSLNGGKNIQYF
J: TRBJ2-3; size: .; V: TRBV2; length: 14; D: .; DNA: TGTGCCAGCATGGATCTAGGGACTACAGATACGCAGTATTTT; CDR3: CASMDLGTTDTQYF
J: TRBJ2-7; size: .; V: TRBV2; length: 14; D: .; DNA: TGTGCCAGCAGTCCCCATCCCGGAGGCTACGAGCAGTACTTC; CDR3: CASSPHPGGYEQYF
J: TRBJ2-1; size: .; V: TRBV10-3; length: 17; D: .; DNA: TGTGCCATCAGTGAGAGTTCCGGGTCAAGGGTGGGGAATGAGCAGTTCTTC; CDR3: CAISESSGSRVGNEQFF
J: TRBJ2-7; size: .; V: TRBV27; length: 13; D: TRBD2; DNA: TGTGCCAGCATAGCAGCGGGAGGTTTAGAGCAGTACTTC; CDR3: CASIAAGGLEQYF
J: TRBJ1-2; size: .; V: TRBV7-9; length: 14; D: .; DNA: TGTGCCAGCAGCTTACCGGGCAGGAACTATGGCTACACCTTC; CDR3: CASSLPGRNYGYTF
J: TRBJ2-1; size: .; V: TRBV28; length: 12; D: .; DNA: TGTGCCAGCAGGCGGACAGACAATGAGCAGTTCTTC; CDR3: CASRRTDNEQFF
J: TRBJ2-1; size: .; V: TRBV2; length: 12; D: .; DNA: TGTGCCAGCACTGGGCGGGTTAATGAGCAGTTCTTC; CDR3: CASTGRVNEQFF
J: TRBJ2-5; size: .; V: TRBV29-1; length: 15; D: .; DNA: TGCAGCGTTGGGGAAGGGATCACAGGGACGGAGACCCAGTACTTC; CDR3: CSVGEGITGTETQYF